The sequence of this TCR beta chain was determined in a study of T cell repertoires in cytomegalovirus infection. Turning to the study itself: Public TCR beta signatures were indicative of both CMV infection and a matching HLA type. Whole-study findings and limits: Clonotypes of TCR beta that were HLA-C-restricted and CMV-specific dominated the ex vivo response.

This clonotype was picked up a small number of times. What it recognizes is unknown. This CDR3 has 15 residues. CDR1 is SGHTA and CDR2 is FQGNSA in the germline V gene. V dropped 4 bases and J dropped 6 bases, with 15 bases sitting between them. TCRdb processed the reads anew with MiXCR; each CDR3 protein has one entry. Of roughly 150,000 distinct CDR3 sequences in the sample, 15% to 20% were seen once. The source material was CD8+ T cells from PBMCs. This sequence was found in a human donor in good health (CMV status not recorded). Some clones in this sample may be carry-over from other donors' samples. This rearrangement joins TRBV7-2 to TRBJ1-4; D is perhaps TRBD1 (5 bases). In DNA form, the CDR3 reads TGTGCCAGCAGCTCATCCGGGACCTACGATGAAAAACTGTTTTTT. It is translated as CASSSSGTYDEKLFF.